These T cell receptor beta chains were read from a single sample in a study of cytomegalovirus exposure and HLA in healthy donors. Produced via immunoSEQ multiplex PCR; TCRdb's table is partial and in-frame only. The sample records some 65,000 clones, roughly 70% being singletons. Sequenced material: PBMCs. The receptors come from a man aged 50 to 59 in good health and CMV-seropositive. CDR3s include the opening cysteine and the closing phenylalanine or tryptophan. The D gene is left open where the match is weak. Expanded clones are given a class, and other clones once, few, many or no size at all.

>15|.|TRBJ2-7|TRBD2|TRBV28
TGTGCCAGCAGTTTCCAGCGGGAGTTAAGCGACGAGCAGTACTTC
CASSFQRELSDEQYF
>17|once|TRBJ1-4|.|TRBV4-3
TGCGCCAGCAGCCAAGAATTTCAGGACAGTCCTAATGAAAAACTGTTTTTT
CASSQEFQDSPNEKLFF
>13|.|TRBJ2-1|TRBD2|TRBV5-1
TGCGCCAGCAGCTCAACTAGCGGGGGGAATCTGTTCTTC
CASSSTSGGNLFF
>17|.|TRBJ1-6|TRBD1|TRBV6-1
TGTGCCAGCAGTGTAATACCGGGACAGGGTATCGGTGCACCCCTCCACTTT
CASSVIPGQGIGAPLHF
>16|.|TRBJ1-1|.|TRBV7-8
TGTGCCAGCAGCTCAAATGGGTTGGGGGGTGACACTGAAGCTTTCTTT
CASSSNGLGGDTEAFF
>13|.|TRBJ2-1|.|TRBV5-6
TGTGCCAGCAGCTTGTTGGGGGCGCGGGAGCAGTTCTTC
CASSLLGAREQFF
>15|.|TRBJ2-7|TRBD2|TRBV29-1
TGCAGCGTTGAAGATCGGGGGGGTCTCAGAGACGAGCAGTACTTC
CSVEDRGGLRDEQYF
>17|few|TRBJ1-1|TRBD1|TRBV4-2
TGTGCCAGCAGCCCAGGACAGGGGCGGCCGGTGAACACTGAAGCTTTCTTT
CASSPGQGRPVNTEAFF
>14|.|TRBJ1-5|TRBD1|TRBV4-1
TGCGCCAGCAGCCAAGAACAGGGGGATCAGCCCCAGCATTTT
CASSQEQGDQPQHF
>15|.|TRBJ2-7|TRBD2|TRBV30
TGTGCCTGGACCGCTAGCGGGAGAACGTCCTACGAGCAGTACTTC
CAWTASGRTSYEQYF
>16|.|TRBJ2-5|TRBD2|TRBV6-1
TGTGCCAGCAGTGAGGCGGGAGGATGGGTAGAGGAGACCCAGTACTTC
CASSEAGGWVEETQYF
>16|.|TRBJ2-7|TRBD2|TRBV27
TGTGCCAGCAGTACCTCGGGGGGGCGGGGGACCTACGAGCAGTACTTC
CASSTSGGRGTYEQYF
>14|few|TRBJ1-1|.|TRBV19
TGTGCCAGTAGTATGAGCAGGGGTTTCACTGAAGCTTTCTTT
CASSMSRGFTEAFF
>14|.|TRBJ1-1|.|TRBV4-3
TGCGCCAGCAGCCCCTCCAGGGGTTACACTGAAGCTTTCTTT
CASSPSRGYTEAFF
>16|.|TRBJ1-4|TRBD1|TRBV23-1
TGCGCCAGCAAGTTGGACAGGAACATTGGAGATGAAAAACTGTTTTTT
CASKLDRNIGDEKLFF
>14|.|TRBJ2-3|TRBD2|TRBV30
TGTGCCTGGTACTCGGGGGGGTACACAGATACGCAGTATTTT
CAWYSGGYTDTQYF
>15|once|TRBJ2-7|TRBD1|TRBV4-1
TGCGCCAGCAGCCTAGGGGACAGGGTTAACCACGAGCAGTACTTC
CASSLGDRVNHEQYF
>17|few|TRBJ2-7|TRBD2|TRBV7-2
TGTGCCAGCAGCCCTGCGGGACTAGCGGGGGGGCATCGGGAGCAGTACTTC
CASSPAGLAGGHREQYF
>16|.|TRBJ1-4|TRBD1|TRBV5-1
TGCGCCAGCAGCTTGGGGGACAGGAAGCCTAATGAAAAACTGTTTTTT
CASSLGDRKPNEKLFF
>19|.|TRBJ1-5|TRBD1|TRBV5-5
TGTGCCAGCAGCCTTGGCGTGTTAGGGACAGGGGGCTTCAATCAGCCCCAGCATTTT
CASSLGVLGTGGFNQPQHF
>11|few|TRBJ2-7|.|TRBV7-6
TGTGCCAGCAGTCGGGGTTACGAGCAGTACTTC
CASSRGYEQYF
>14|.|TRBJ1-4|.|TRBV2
TGTGCCAGCAGTGAACAGGGCAGGAAAGCGTTACTGTTTTTT
CASSEQGRKALLFF
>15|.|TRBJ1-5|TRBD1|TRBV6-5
TGCGCCAGCAGTTATACAGGGGGCCCCAATCAGCCCCAGCATTTT
CASSYTGGPNQPQHF
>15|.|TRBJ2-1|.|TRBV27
TGTGCCAGCAGTTTATCTGTCAGCTCCTACAATGAGCAGTTCTTC
CASSLSVSSYNEQFF
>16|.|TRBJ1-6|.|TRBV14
TGTGCCAGCAGCCAAGAGGGACAACTCGGAGATTCACCCCTCCACTTT
CASSQEGQLGDSPLHF
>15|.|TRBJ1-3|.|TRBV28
TGTGCCAGCAGCTCGGGAGGGAACTCTGGAAACACCATATATTTT
CASSSGGNSGNTIYF
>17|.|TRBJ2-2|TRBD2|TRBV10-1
TGCGCCAGCAGTGAACTAGCGGGTTCCGCGAACACCGGGGAGCTGTTTTTT
CASSELAGSANTGELFF
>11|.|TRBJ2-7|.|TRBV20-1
TGCAGTGCTAGATCCATCAACGAGCAGTACTTC
CSARSINEQYF
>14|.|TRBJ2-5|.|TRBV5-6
TGTGCCAGCAGCTTGCAGGGTAGGGAAGAGACCCAGTACTTC
CASSLQGREETQYF
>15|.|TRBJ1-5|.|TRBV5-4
TGTGCCAGCAGCTTGGCGGGGAATAGCAATCAGCCCCAGCATTTT
CASSLAGNSNQPQHF
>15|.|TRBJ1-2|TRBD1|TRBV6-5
TGTGCCAGCACCCGGTCCGGACAGGGCGGCTATGGCTACACCTTC
CASTRSGQGGYGYTF
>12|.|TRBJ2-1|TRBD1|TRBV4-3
TGCGCCAGCAGCTATCGACAGGGCGAGCAGTTCTTC
CASSYRQGEQFF
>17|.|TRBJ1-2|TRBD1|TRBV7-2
TGTGCCAGCAGGGTACAGTCAGGGGGCAATACGGCGTATGGCTACACCTTC
CASRVQSGGNTAYGYTF
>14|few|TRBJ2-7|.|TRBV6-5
TGTGCCAGCAGGGGGGGGGCTGGAAACTACGAGCAGTACTTC
CASRGGAGNYEQYF
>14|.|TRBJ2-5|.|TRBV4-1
TGCGCCAGCAGCCAAGACCCCACTCAAGAGACCCAGTACTTC
CASSQDPTQETQYF
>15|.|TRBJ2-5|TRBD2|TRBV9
TGTGCCAGCAGCGCTAGCGGACGCTCCCAAGAGACCCAGTACTTC
CASSASGRSQETQYF
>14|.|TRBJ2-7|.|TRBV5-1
TGCGCCAGCAGTTTGGGGACACTGGCTTACGAGCAGTACTTC
CASSLGTLAYEQYF
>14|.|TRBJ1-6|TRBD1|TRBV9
TGTGCCAGCAGCCAGGGACAGTATAATTCACCCCTCCACTTT
CASSQGQYNSPLHF
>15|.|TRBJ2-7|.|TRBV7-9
TGTGCCAGCAGCTCCGACCTGACTAGATCCTACGAGCAGTACTTC
CASSSDLTRSYEQYF
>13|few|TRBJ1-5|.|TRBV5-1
TGCGCCAGCAGCTTAAACCGGAATCAGCCCCAGCATTTT
CASSLNRNQPQHF
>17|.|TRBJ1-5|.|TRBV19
TGTGCCAGTAGTATAGCCAGAGGCAGGGCGAATAATCAGCCCCAGCATTTT
CASSIARGRANNQPQHF
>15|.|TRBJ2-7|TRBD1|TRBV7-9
TGTGCCAGCAGCTTTACAGGGGATCGCTCCTACGAGCAGTACTTC
CASSFTGDRSYEQYF
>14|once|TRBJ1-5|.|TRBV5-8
TGTGCCAGCAGCCTGGATGGCAGCAATCAGCCCCAGCATTTT
CASSLDGSNQPQHF
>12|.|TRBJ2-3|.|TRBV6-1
TGTGCCAGCACTGTCGGCACAGATACGCAGTATTTT
CASTVGTDTQYF
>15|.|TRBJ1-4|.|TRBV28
TGTGCCAGCAGTCAATACAGGCAGTTTAATGAAAAACTGTTTTTT
CASSQYRQFNEKLFF
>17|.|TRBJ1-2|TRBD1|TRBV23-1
TGCGCCAGCAGTCAAGGGGGACAGGGTGTGTTTGGCTATGGCTACACCTTC
CASSQGGQGVFGYGYTF
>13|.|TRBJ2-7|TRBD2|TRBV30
TGTGCCTGGGATAGCGGGAGCAAGCACGAGCAGTACTTC
CAWDSGSKHEQYF
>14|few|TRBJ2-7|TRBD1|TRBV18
TGTGCCAGCTCACTTCGGACAGGCGCCTACGAGCAGTACTTC
CASSLRTGAYEQYF
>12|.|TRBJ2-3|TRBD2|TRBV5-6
TGTGCCAGCAGCTTTAGCGGGAGGGCCGAGTATTTT
CASSFSGRAEYF
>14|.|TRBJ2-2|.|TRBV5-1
TGCGCCAGCAGAACCCGGGAAGGCGCCGGGGAGCTGTTTTTT
CASRTREGAGELFF
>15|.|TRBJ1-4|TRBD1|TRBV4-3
TGCGCCAGCAGCCAAGACAGGGGGGTTCTCGAAAAACTGTTTTTT
CASSQDRGVLEKLFF
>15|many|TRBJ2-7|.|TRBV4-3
TGCGCCAGCAGCCTCGGACACGGACAAACCTACGAGCAGTACTTC
CASSLGHGQTYEQYF
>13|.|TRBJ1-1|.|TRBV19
TGTGCCAGTAGTCCCCGGCGAGGCACTGAAGCTTTCTTT
CASSPRRGTEAFF
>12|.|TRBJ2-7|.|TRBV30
TGTGCCTCGGACAGGCGGGGCTACGAGCAGTACTTC
CASDRRGYEQYF
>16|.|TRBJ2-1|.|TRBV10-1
TGCGCCAGCAGTGGGCCGGGCGGGGGCGCTTACAATGAGCAGTTCTTC
CASSGPGGGAYNEQFF
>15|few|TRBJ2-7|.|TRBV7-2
TGTGCCAGCAGCTTAGATCACGGGGATTCCTACGAGCAGTACTTC
CASSLDHGDSYEQYF
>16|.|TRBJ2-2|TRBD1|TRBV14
TGTGCCAGCAGCCAGACCGGACAGGGGGACGCCGGGGAGCTGTTTTTT
CASSQTGQGDAGELFF
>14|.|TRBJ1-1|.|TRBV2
TGTGCCAGCAGTGAATTTCCCGGACAGTTTGAAGCTTTCTTT
CASSEFPGQFEAFF
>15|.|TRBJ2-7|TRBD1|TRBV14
TGTGCCAGCAGCCCCTCTTCCGGGACAGCGTACGAGCAGTACTTC
CASSPSSGTAYEQYF